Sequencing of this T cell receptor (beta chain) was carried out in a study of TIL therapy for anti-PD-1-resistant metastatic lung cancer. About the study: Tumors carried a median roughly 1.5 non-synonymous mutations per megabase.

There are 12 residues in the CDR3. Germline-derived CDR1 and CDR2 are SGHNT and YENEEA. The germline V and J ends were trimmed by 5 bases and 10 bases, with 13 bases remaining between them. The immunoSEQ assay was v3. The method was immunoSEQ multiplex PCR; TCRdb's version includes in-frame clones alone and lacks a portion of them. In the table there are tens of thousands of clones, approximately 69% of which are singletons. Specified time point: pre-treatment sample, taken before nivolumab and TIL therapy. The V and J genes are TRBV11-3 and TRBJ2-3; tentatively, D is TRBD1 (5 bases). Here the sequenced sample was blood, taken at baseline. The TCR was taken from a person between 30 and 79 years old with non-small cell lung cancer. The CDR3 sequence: CASSPSGRPQYF. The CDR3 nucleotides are TGTGCCAGCAGCCCCTCAGGGCGTCCGCAGTATTTT. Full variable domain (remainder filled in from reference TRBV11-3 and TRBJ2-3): EAGVVQSPRYKIIEKKQPVAFWCNPISGHNTLYWYLQNLGQGPELLIRYENEEAVDDSQLPKDRFSAERLKGVDSTLKIQPAELGDSAVYLCASSPSGRPQYFGPGTRLTVL.